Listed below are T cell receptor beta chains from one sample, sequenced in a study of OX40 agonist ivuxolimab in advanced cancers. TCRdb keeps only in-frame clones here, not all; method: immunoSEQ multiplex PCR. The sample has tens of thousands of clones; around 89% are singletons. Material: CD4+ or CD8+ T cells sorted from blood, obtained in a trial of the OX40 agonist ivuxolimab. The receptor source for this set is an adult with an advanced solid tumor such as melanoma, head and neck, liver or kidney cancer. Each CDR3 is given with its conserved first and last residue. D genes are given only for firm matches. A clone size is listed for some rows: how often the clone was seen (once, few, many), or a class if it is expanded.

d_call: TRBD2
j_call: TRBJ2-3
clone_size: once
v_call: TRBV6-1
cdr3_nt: TGTGCCAGCAGTGGGGGTAGCGGGGATACGCAGTATTTT
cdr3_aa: CASSGGSGDTQYF

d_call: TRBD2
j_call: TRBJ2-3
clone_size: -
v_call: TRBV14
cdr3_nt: TGTGCCAGCAGCCAGGACACTAGCGGGGCTCGCACAGATACGCAGTATTTT
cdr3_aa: CASSQDTSGARTDTQYF

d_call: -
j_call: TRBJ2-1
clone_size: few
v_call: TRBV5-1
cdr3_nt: TGCGCCAGTCCTATCGAGGCGTTCTACAATGAGCAGTTCTTC
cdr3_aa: CASPIEAFYNEQFF

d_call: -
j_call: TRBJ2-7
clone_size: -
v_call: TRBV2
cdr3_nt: TGTGCCAGCTCACAGGGAGCCTACGAGCAGTACTTC
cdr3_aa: CASSQGAYEQYF

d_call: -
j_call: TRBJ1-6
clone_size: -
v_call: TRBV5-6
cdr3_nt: TGTGCCAGCAGGAGTCGGGGCCCCTCTAATTCACCCCTCCACTTT
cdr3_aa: CASRSRGPSNSPLHF

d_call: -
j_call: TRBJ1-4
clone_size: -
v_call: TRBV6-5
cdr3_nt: TGTGCCAGCAGTTACGGGGCGTATAATGAAAAACTGTTTTTT
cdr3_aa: CASSYGAYNEKLFF

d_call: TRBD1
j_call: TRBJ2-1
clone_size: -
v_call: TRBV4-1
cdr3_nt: TGCGCCAGCAGCCAAACAGTGACAGGGGGCTTCTCCTACAATGAGCAGTTCTTC
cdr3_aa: CASSQTVTGGFSYNEQFF

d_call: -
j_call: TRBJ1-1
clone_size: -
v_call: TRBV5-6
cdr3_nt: TGTGCCAGCAGCCACCTAAGGACAAATGCGAACACTGAAGCTTTCTTT
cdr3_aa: CASSHLRTNANTEAFF

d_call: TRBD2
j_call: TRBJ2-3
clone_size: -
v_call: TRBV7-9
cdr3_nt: TGTGCCAGCAGCCAACTAGCGGGAGTGGGAGATACGCAGTATTTT
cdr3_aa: CASSQLAGVGDTQYF

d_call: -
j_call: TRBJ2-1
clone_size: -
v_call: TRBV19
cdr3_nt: TGTGCCAGTAGTCCGCCCCCAGGGTACCACAATGAGCAGTTCTTC
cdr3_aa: CASSPPPGYHNEQFF

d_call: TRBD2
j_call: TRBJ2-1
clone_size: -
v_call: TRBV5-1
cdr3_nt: TGCGCCAGCAGCCTGGGACTAGCGGGAGGTAGTGAGCAGTTCTTC
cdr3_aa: CASSLGLAGGSEQFF

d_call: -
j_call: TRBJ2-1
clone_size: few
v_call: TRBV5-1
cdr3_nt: TGCGCCAGCAGCTTGGAGGCGGAACTCTCCTACAATGAGCAGTTCTTC
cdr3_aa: CASSLEAELSYNEQFF

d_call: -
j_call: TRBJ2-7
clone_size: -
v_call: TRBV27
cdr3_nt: TGTGCCAGCAGTACCCGTTTGGGACCGGACATCTCCTACGAGCAGTACTTC
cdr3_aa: CASSTRLGPDISYEQYF

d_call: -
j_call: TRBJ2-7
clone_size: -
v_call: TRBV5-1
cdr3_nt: TGCGCCAGCAGCTTGCAACAGGGAGACGAGCAGTACTTC
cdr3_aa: CASSLQQGDEQYF

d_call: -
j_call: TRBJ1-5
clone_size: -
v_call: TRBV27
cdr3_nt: TGTGCCAGCAGTTTATACGATGATCAGCCCCAGCATTTT
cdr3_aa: CASSLYDDQPQHF

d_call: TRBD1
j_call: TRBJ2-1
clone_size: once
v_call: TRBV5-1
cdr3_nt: TGCGCCAGCAGCCAGGACAGGGTTCTTGGGAATGAGCAGTTCTTC
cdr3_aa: CASSQDRVLGNEQFF

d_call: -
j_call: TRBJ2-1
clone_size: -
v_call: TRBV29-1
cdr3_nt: TGCAGCGTTAGCAGACAGAACAATGAGCAGTTCTTC
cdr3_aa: CSVSRQNNEQFF

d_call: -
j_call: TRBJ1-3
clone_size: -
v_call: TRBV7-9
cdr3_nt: TGTGCCAGCAGCTTCGGCAGGCTCTCTGGAAACACCATATATTTT
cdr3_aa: CASSFGRLSGNTIYF

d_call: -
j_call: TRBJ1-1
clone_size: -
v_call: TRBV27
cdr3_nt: TGTGCCAGCAGTTCCTGGACAGAGGACGGGTTGAACACTGAAGCTTTCTTT
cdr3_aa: CASSSWTEDGLNTEAFF

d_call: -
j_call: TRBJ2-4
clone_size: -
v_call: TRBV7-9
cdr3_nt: TGTGCCAGCAGTTGGGGGTCCGGAAAAAACATTCAGTACTTC
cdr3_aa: CASSWGSGKNIQYF

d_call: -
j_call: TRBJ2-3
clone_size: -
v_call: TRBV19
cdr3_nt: TGTGCCAGTAGCCCTGGACCCTCGGCAGATACGCAGTATTTT
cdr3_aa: CASSPGPSADTQYF

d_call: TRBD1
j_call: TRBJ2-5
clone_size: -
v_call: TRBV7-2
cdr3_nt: TGTGCCAGCAGCTTATGGACAGGGGCGAAGACCCAGTACTTC
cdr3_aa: CASSLWTGAKTQYF

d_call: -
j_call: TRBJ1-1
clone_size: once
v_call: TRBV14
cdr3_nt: TGTGCCAGCAGCCATGGGGGGCGACCTTTGAACACTGAAGCTTTCTTT
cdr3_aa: CASSHGGRPLNTEAFF

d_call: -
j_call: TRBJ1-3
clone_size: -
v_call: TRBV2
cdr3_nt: TGTGCCAGCAGTGCACAGGGAGGGATAGGAAACACCATATATTTT
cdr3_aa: CASSAQGGIGNTIYF

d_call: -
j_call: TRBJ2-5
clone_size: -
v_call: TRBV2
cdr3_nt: TGTGCCAGCAGTTTCGAAGAGACCCAGTACTTC
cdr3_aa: CASSFEETQYF

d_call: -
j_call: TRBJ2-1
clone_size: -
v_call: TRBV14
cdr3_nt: TGTGCCAGCAGCCAAGAACTATTCTACAATGAGCAGTTCTTC
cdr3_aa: CASSQELFYNEQFF

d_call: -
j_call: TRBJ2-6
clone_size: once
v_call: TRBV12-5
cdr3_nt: TGTGCTAGTGCCGCCTCTGGGGCCAACGTCCTGACTTTC
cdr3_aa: CASAASGANVLTF

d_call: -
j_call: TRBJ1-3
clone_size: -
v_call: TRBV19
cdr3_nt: TGTGCCATCGGGGGGGGACCTGGAAACACCATATATTTT
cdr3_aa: CAIGGGPGNTIYF

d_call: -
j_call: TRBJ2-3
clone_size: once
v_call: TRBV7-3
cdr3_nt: TGTGCCAGCAGCTTCGGACAAATATCGGATACGCAGTATTTT
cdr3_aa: CASSFGQISDTQYF

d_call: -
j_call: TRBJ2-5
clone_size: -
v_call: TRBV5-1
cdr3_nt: TGCGCCAGCAGCTTGGGGGGTGCTCCGCAAGAGACCCAGTACTTC
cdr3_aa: CASSLGGAPQETQYF

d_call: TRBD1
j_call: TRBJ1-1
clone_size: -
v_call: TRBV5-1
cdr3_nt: TGCGCCAGCACGGGACAGGGGGCCACCGCGCCAGGGTTAGCTTTCTTT
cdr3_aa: CASTGQGATAPGLAFF

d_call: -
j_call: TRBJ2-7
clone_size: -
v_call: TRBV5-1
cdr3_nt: TGCGCCAGCAGCTTGGGACTGGTGAGCTCCTACGAGCAGTACTTC
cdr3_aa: CASSLGLVSSYEQYF

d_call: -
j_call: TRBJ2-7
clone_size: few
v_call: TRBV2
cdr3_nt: TGTGCCAGCAAACAGACCACCTACGAGCAGTACTTC
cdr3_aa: CASKQTTYEQYF

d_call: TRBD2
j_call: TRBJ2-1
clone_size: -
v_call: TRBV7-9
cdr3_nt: TGTGCCGGTAGCGGGGACTACAATGAGCAGTTCTTC
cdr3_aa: CAGSGDYNEQFF

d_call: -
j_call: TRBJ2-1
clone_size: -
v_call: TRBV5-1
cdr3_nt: TGCGCCAGCAGCTTGGCAGACAGGAGTATATCCTACAATGAGCAGTTCTTC
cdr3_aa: CASSLADRSISYNEQFF

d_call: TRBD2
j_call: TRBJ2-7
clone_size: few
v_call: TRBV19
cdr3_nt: TGTGCCAGTAGTATCACCCCCGGGATGGCGGGAGTCCACGAGCAGTACTTC
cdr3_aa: CASSITPGMAGVHEQYF

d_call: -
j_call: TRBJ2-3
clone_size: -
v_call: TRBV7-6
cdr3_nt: TGTGCCAGCAGCCCTAGAGGGGTACTTTTCACTACGCAGTATTTT
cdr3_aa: CASSPRGVLFTTQYF

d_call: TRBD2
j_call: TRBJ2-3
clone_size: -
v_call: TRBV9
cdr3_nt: TGTGCCAGCAGCGTAACTAGCGGGATAGGGGCAGATACGCAGTATTTT
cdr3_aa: CASSVTSGIGADTQYF

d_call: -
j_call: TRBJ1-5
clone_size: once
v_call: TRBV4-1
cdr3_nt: TGCGCCAGCAGCCAAGACCCAGGGGCCGACAATCAGCCCCAGCATTTT
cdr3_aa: CASSQDPGADNQPQHF

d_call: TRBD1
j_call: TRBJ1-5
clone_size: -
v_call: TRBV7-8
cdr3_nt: TGTGCCAGCAGCCGGGGGACAGGGTACAGGCAGCCCCAGCATTTT
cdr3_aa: CASSRGTGYRQPQHF

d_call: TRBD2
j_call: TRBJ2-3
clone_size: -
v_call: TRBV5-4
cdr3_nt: TGTGCCAGCAGCTTGGGGACTAGCGGGAGGAGGTCTAGCACAGATACGCAGTATTTT
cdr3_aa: CASSLGTSGRRSSTDTQYF

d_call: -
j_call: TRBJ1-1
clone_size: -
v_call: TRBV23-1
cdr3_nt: TGCGCCAGCATGGAAAAAGCTTTCTTT
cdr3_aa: CASMEKAFF

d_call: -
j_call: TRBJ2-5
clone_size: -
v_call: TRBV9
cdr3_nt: TGTGCCAGCAGCGTAGCACTAAGCCAAGAGACCCAGTACTTC
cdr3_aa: CASSVALSQETQYF

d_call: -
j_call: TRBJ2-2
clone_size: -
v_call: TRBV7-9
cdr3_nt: TGTGCCAGCAGCTTGTTGGCAGGGTTTCCCGGGGAGCTGTTTTTT
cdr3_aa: CASSLLAGFPGELFF

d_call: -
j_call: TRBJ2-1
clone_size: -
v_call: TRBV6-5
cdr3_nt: TGTGCCAGCAGTACCAGGGGTGGCTTTTACAATGAGCAGTTCTTC
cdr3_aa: CASSTRGGFYNEQFF

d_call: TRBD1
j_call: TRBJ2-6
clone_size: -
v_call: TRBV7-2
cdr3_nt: TGTGCCAGCAGCCCCCAGGGGGCATTAGGGGCCAACGTCCTGACTTTC
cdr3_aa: CASSPQGALGANVLTF

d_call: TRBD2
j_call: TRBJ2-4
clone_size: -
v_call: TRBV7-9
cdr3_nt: TGTGCCAGCAGCTCGACTAGCGGGAGACAAAACATTCAGTACTTC
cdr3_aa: CASSSTSGRQNIQYF

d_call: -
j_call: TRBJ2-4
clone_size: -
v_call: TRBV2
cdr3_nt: TGTGCCAGCAGTGACCCCCCACCCTCCGCCGGGACCGAGTTTTTCCTAGCCAAAAACATTCAGTACTTC
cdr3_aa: CASSDPPPSAGTEFFLAKNIQYF

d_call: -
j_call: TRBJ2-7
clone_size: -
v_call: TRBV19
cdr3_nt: TGTGCCAGTAGTGCCGGCAGACTCTACGAGCAGTACTTC
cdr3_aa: CASSAGRLYEQYF

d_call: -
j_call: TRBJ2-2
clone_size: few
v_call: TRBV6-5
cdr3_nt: TGTGCCAGCAGTGAGGTACACCCCGGGGAGCTGTTTTTT
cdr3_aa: CASSEVHPGELFF

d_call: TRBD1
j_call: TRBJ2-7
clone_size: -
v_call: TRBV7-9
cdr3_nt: TGTGCCAGCAGCTCGGGGACAGGGGATTTCGAGCAGTACTTC
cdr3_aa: CASSSGTGDFEQYF

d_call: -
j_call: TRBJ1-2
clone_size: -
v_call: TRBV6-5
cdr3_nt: TGTGCCAGCAGTTACTGGGTGGTAGGGGATGGCTACACCTTC
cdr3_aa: CASSYWVVGDGYTF

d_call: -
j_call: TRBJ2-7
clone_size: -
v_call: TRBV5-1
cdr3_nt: TGCGCCAGCAGCTTGGGACTAATGTACGAGCAGTACTTC
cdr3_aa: CASSLGLMYEQYF

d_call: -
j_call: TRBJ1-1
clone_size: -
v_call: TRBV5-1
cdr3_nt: TGCGCCAGCAGCCCGGGACGGGCGAACACTGAAGCTTTCTTT
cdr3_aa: CASSPGRANTEAFF

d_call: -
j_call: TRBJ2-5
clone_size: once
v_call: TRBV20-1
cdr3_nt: TGCAGTGCTAGAAAAGAGACCCAGTACTTC
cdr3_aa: CSARKETQYF

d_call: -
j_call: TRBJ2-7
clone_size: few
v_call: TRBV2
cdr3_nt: TGTGCCAGCAGTGTTCTGGGATTTCAGTACTTC
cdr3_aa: CASSVLGFQYF